This is a list of T cell receptor beta chains from one sample in a study of identifying expanded T cells in peripheral blood. Using immunoSEQ multiplex PCR, the repertoire was profiled, and TCRdb retains in-frame clones only, with some absent. The data hold roughly 92,000 clones, with approximately 90% observed a single time. Source material: blood. The receptor set was obtained from a person aged 18-70 years in good health. Each CDR3 is given with its conserved first and last residue. D genes are given only for firm matches. Clone size is shown for a subset of rows, as once, few, many or a class of expanded clone.

TRBV9	TRBJ2-2	TRBD1	.	CASRDDRVGDTGELFF	TGTGCCAGCAGGGACGACAGGGTCGGGGACACCGGGGAGCTGTTTTTT
TRBV6-5	TRBJ1-4	.	.	CASSYGEKLFF	TGTGCCAGCAGTTACGGGGAAAAACTGTTTTTT
TRBV6-6	TRBJ1-1	TRBD1	once	CASSRQGHTEAFF	TGTGCCAGCAGTAGACAGGGACACACTGAAGCTTTCTTT
TRBV19	TRBJ2-3	.	.	CASSIETDTQYF	TGTGCCAGTAGTATCGAAACAGATACGCAGTATTTT
TRBV4-1	TRBJ2-3	TRBD2	.	CASSPIAGGYTDTQYF	TGCGCCAGCAGCCCAATAGCGGGGGGGTACACAGATACGCAGTATTTT
TRBV28	TRBJ2-5	TRBD2	once	CASSWGGLGTQYF	TGTGCCAGCAGTTGGGGGGGACTAGGGACCCAGTACTTC
TRBV11-2	TRBJ1-4	.	.	CASSFWVGAQEKLFF	TGTGCCAGCAGCTTCTGGGTGGGGGCTCAGGAAAAACTGTTTTTT
TRBV7-9	TRBJ1-2	.	few	CASSLSFGYTF	TGTGCCAGCAGCTTGAGCTTTGGCTACACCTTC
TRBV2	TRBJ1-1	.	.	CASSDGILGGEAFF	TGTGCCAGCAGTGATGGTATTTTGGGTGGTGAAGCTTTCTTT
TRBV5-4	TRBJ2-7	TRBD2	.	CASSSFGRTSGTYEQYF	TGTGCCAGCAGCTCTTTTGGAAGGACTAGCGGAACCTACGAGCAGTACTTC
TRBV7-2	TRBJ2-5	.	.	CASSIRQQETQYF	TGTGCCAGCAGCATCCGACAGCAAGAGACCCAGTACTTC
TRBV6-1	TRBJ1-2	.	.	CASSEAPPRRQANYGYTF	TGTGCCAGCAGTGAAGCCCCACCGCGACGACAAGCTAACTATGGCTACACCTTC
TRBV4-3	TRBJ2-7	TRBD1	.	CASSRDRDYEQYF	TGCGCCAGCAGCCGAGACAGGGACTACGAGCAGTACTTC
TRBV30	TRBJ1-6	.	.	CAWSDKRITPLHF	TGTGCCTGGAGTGATAAGCGTATTACACCCCTCCACTTT
TRBV2	TRBJ1-1	.	.	CASRPLPDTEAFF	TGTGCCAGCAGGCCACTCCCCGACACTGAAGCTTTCTTT
TRBV5-1	TRBJ2-3	.	.	CASSPLPGLSGADTQYF	TGCGCCAGCAGCCCACTGCCGGGACTCTCCGGGGCAGATACGCAGTATTTT
TRBV6-6	TRBJ1-3	.	once	CASSLPGPSGNTIYF	TGTGCCAGCAGTTTGCCCGGTCCGTCTGGAAACACCATATATTTT
TRBV28	TRBJ1-3	.	.	CATTRWGTIYF	TGTGCCACAACTCGTTGGGGCACCATATATTTT
TRBV10-3	TRBJ2-5	TRBD1	.	CAISEAGQGKQETQYF	TGTGCCATCAGTGAAGCCGGACAGGGCAAACAAGAGACCCAGTACTTC
TRBV5-8	TRBJ2-3	TRBD1	.	CASSSGQGHTDTQYF	TGTGCCAGCAGCTCGGGACAGGGCCACACAGATACGCAGTATTTT
TRBV27	TRBJ1-5	.	.	CASSLGGWGNQPQHF	TGTGCCAGCAGTTTAGGTGGCTGGGGTAATCAGCCCCAGCATTTT
TRBV4-3	TRBJ1-2	.	once	CASSLNPGEDGYTF	TGCGCCAGCAGCCTAAACCCCGGGGAGGATGGCTACACCTTC
TRBV28	TRBJ2-1	.	.	CASSSGAQSYNEQFF	TGTGCCAGCAGTTCCGGGGCCCAGTCCTACAATGAGCAGTTCTTC
TRBV7-9	TRBJ1-5	.	.	CASSLDGLQVGLSNQPQHF	TGTGCCAGCAGCTTAGATGGATTGCAGGTAGGCCTTAGCAATCAGCCCCAGCATTTT
TRBV25-1	TRBJ2-7	.	few	CASSERFRVKLHEQYF	TGTGCCAGCAGTGAACGTTTTAGGGTGAAGCTCCACGAGCAGTACTTC
TRBV18	TRBJ1-5	.	.	CASSAGVLSNQPQHF	TGTGCCAGCTCAGCAGGGGTTCTTAGCAATCAGCCCCAGCATTTT
TRBV2	TRBJ1-2	.	.	CASKAEGYGYTF	TGTGCCAGCAAGGCCGAGGGATATGGCTACACCTTC
TRBV19	TRBJ1-5	.	.	CASSRGQPQHF	TGTGCCAGTAGTCGGGGTCAGCCCCAGCATTTT
TRBV5-5	TRBJ2-7	.	.	CASTFLQDPHEQYF	TGTGCCAGCACGTTTTTACAGGATCCCCACGAGCAGTACTTC
TRBV10-3	TRBJ1-1	.	.	CAISGRLNTEAFF	TGTGCCATCAGCGGGCGACTGAACACTGAAGCTTTCTTT
TRBV7-2	TRBJ1-2	.	.	CASSLSGVNYGYTF	TGTGCCAGCAGCTTATCGGGGGTCAACTATGGCTACACCTTC
TRBV30	TRBJ2-2	TRBD1	once	CAWSSWTGRNGELFF	TGTGCCTGGAGTTCCTGGACAGGGCGTAACGGGGAGCTGTTTTTT
TRBV7-9	TRBJ1-2	.	few	CASSAQTGIDRPYTF	TGTGCCAGCAGCGCCCAGACAGGAATTGATAGGCCTTACACCTTC
TRBV7-2	TRBJ1-4	TRBD1	.	CASSFAGGIQEKLFF	TGTGCCAGCAGCTTTGCAGGGGGCATTCAGGAAAAACTGTTTTTT
TRBV29-1	TRBJ2-3	TRBD2	.	CSVESASGDGDTQYF	TGCAGCGTTGAATCGGCCAGCGGGGATGGGGATACGCAGTATTTT
TRBV7-9	TRBJ2-1	TRBD1	.	CASSSLGTGSYNEQFF	TGTGCCAGCAGCTCCCTCGGGACAGGATCCTACAATGAGCAGTTCTTC
TRBV5-6	TRBJ1-2	.	.	CASSSLDRDRALGYTF	TGTGCCAGCAGCTCACTGGACAGAGATAGGGCCCTTGGCTACACCTTC
TRBV19	TRBJ2-2	.	.	CASRAMTGELFF	TGTGCCAGTAGAGCAATGACCGGGGAGCTGTTTTTT
TRBV6-6	TRBJ2-7	TRBD2	.	CASSFTGLAGGYEQYF	TGTGCCAGCAGTTTTACCGGACTAGCGGGGGGGTACGAGCAGTACTTC
TRBV6-5	TRBJ1-6	.	.	CASSYRDGGSPLHF	TGTGCCAGCAGTTACCGGGACGGTGGTTCACCCCTCCACTTT
TRBV28	TRBJ1-4	.	.	CASNLASPFGNEKLFF	TGTGCCAGCAATTTGGCTTCCCCCTTCGGTAATGAAAAACTGTTTTTT
TRBV19	TRBJ2-2	.	.	CASSIFLGRGELFF	TGTGCCAGTAGTATATTTCTGGGTCGGGGGGAGCTGTTTTTT
TRBV7-6	TRBJ2-7	.	.	CASSRAGTGSYEQYF	TGTGCCAGCAGCCGGGCCGGGACCGGGTCCTACGAGCAGTACTTC
TRBV5-4	TRBJ1-1	.	.	CASSLALDTEAFF	TGTGCCAGCAGCTTGGCCCTGGACACTGAAGCTTTCTTT
TRBV18	TRBJ2-5	.	few	CASSPVGGRETQYF	TGTGCCAGCTCACCGGTCGGGGGCCGTGAGACCCAGTACTTC